The next 4 T cell receptor beta chains were all read from a single sample in a study of T cells after yellow fever vaccination. TCRdb recomputed calls from the 5' RACE reads with MiXCR, one row per CDR3 protein. The table shows about 310,000 distinct CDR3 sequences, with around 3.9% occurring only once. The sequencing used PBMCs, collected on the day of the yellow fever booster vaccination. Every receptor here comes from a man younger than 35 who received the YFV17D yellow fever vaccine.

The chain couples TRBV10-3 to TRBJ2-2; D remains ambiguous. V was trimmed by 0 bases and J by 4 bases, leaving 9 bases between them. Per germline, CDR1 ENHRY and CDR2 SYGVKD. This CDR3 comprises 15 residues. The CDR3 protein is CAISESGRSTGELFF. For the CDR3, the DNA is TGTGCCATCAGTGAGTCTGGCAGATCCACCGGGGAGCTGTTTTTT.

This clonotype was found many times. The chain uses TRBV7-8 and TRBJ2-1; TRBD1 is a possible D gene (5 bases). The V gene's germline CDR1 is SGHVS and CDR2 FQNEAQ. The CDR3 runs to 14 residues. V lost 5 bases and J lost 9, with 17 bases in between. CDR3 loop: CASSVDKGYGEQFF. The CDR3 nucleotides read TGTGCCAGCAGCGTAGACAAGGGGTACGGTGAGCAGTTCTTC.

This clonotype occurred many times. V is TRBV20-1 and J is TRBJ2-1; 9 bases align to TRBD2. In germline, CDR1 is DFQATT, CDR2 SNEGSKA (reference sequence). CDR3 length: 15 amino acids. Trimming took 1 base from V and 3 from J; bases not matched to a gene: 4. The CDR3: CSARAGGGVYNEQFF. In DNA, the CDR3 is TGCAGTGCTAGAGCCGGCGGGGGGGTCTACAATGAGCAGTTCTTC.

Regarding this clonotype: Being one base from a much bigger clone, this may be a read error. The rearrangement links TRBV6-5 to TRBJ2-3; 8 nucleotides align to TRBD2. CDR1 and CDR2 (germline): MNHEY, SVGAGI. The CDR3 has 14 residues. The DNA of the CDR3 is TGTGACGCAAGCGGGAGAGGGATTACAGATACGCAGTATTTT. It is translated as CDASGRGITDTQYF.